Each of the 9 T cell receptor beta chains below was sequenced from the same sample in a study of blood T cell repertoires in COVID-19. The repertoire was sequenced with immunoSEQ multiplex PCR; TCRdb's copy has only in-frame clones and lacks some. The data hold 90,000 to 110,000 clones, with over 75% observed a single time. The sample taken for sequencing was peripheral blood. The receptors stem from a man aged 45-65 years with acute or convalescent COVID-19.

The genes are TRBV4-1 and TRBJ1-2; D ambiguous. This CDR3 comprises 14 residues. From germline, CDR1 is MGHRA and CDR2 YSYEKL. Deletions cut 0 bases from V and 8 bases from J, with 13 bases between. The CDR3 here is CASSQDPRSRGYTF. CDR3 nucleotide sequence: TGCGCCAGCAGCCAAGATCCCCGGTCTAGGGGCTACACCTTC.

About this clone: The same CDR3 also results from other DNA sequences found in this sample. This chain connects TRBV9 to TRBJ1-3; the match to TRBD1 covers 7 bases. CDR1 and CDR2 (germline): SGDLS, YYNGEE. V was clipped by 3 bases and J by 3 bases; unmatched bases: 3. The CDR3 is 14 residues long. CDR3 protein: CASSAGGFGNTIYF. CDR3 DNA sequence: TGTGCCAGCAGCGCAGGGGGGTTTGGAAACACCATATATTTT.

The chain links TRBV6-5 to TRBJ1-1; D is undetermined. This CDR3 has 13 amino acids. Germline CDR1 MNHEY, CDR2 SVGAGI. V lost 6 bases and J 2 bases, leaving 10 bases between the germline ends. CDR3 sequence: CASRSQLNTEAFF. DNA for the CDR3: TGTGCCAGCAGGTCACAGCTAAACACTGAAGCTTTCTTT.

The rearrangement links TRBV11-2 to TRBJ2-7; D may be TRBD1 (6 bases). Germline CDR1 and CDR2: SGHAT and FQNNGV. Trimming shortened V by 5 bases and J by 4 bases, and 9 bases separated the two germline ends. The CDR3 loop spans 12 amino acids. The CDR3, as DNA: TGTGCCAGCAGCACCCAGGGGTACGAGCAGTACTTC. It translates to CASSTQGYEQYF.

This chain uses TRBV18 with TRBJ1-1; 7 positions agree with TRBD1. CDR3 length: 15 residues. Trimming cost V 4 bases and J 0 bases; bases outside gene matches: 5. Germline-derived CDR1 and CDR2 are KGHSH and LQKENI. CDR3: CASSRTTGVNTEAFF. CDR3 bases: TGTGCCAGCTCACGTACAACAGGGGTGAACACTGAAGCTTTCTTT.

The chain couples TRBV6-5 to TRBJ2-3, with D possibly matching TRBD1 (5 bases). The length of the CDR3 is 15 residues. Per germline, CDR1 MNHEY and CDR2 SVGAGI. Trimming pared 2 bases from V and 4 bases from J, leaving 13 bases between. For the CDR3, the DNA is TGTGCCAGCAGTTACGGTGGGCAGGGCGCAGATACGCAGTATTTT. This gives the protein CASSYGGQGADTQYF.

The CDR3: CASSPARGQPQHF. Here the CDR3 DNA reads TGTGCCAGCAGTCCCGCAAGGGGTCAGCCCCAGCATTTT. The V and J genes are TRBV28 and TRBJ1-5; TRBD1 might be the D (5 bases). Germline V gene sequence: CDR1 MDHEN, CDR2 SYDVKM. This CDR3 contains 13 residues. V lost 5 bases, J lost 6 bases, and 11 bases lay in between.

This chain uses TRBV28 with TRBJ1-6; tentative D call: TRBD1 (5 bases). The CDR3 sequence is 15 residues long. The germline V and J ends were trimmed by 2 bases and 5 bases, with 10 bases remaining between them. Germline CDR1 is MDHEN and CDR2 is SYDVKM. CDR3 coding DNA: TGTGCCAGCAGTTTAGCAGGGTGGAATAATTCACCCCTCCACTTT. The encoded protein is CASSLAGWNNSPLHF.

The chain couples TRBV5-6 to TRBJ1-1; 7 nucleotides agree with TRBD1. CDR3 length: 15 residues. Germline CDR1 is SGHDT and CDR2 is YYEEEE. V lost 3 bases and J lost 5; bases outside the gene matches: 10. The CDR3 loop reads CASSWRIQGWTEAFF. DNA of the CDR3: TGTGCCAGCAGCTGGAGGATACAGGGGTGGACTGAAGCTTTCTTT.